This TCR beta chain was identified during a study of identical twins (TCRdb year 2016). At the level of the whole study: The study deep-sequenced TCR alpha and beta repertoires from monozygotic twins, unrelated adults of various ages and cord blood to test whether fetal clonotypes persist. To rule out contamination, replicate twin experiments were performed at different times with different library preparation protocols. The research as a whole found: Zero-insertion analyses could be partly confounded by invariant T cells such as MAIT and iNKT, though diverse VJ usage argued against such confounding for most clonotypes. Out-of-frame TCR alpha sequences shared between twins showed an excess of low generation-probability sequences compared with coincidental sharing between unrelated individuals. Because the same donors could not be followed over many years, the conclusions depended on cross-sectional statistical analysis. Fewer insertions were carried by abundant cord blood beta clonotypes; a weaker similar trend was observed in young adult naive repertoires, while no such trend was observed in memory repertoires. Recombination models systematically underestimated out-of-frame TCR alpha sharing in monozygotic twins but agreed with sharing between unrelated individuals. Excess twin sharing in beta out-of-frame sequences was weaker because fewer shared sequences lowered the signal-to-noise ratio.

The library was obtained by 5' RACE. Reads for this sample came from an Illumina HiSeq 2000. A universal primer binding site was added through template switching, and the final cDNA carried a unique molecular identifier so that TCR cDNA molecules could be counted accurately. Specific primers in the conserved constant-segment region were used to synthesize first-strand cDNA for the TCR alpha and beta chains. To control for contamination, every cDNA library was double barcoded, receiving both a SMART-Mk sample barcode and Illumina barcodes. TruSeq adapter sequences along with Illumina sample barcodes were introduced in two successive PCR steps. Sequencing of the TCR alpha and beta cDNA libraries was done on the Illumina HiSeq platform using custom primers. As for the authors' bioinformatics: Unique molecular identifiers were extracted from raw reads with MiGEC, and CDR3 positions were determined with MiXCR. For each individual, recombination models were inferred using an EM algorithm with the repgenHMM and IGoR tools. Shared clonotypes were analyzed with the tcR package in R, and sharing was normalized by the product of cloneset sizes. To study raw recombination without the effects of thymic and clonal selection, out-of-frame nonproductive sequences were analyzed. TCRdb trimmed public reads at Q25 via fastp, called clones via MiXCR and kept in-frame beta chains. Each entry merges the rows of one CDR3 protein and shows their most common DNA and genes. These V and J calls are TCRdb output, not the study's own analysis. In this sample the table shows hundreds of thousands of distinct CDR3 sequences, just over 7% of which occur a single time. The ten largest clones take up around 1.6% of the sample.

There are 15 amino acids in the CDR3, from cysteine to phenylalanine inclusive. The read is trimmed to its CDR3 DNA, 45 bases read in frame from base 1. Unmatched junction bases come to 6, with V trimmed by 5 bases and J by 2 bases. Many counts were recorded for this clonotype. Its recognized antigen is unknown. No base qualities exist here, and no much larger clone lies one base off it. All donors were healthy Caucasians. The twin cohort consisted of three pairs of female monozygotic twins, all aged roughly 18 to 29 years. RNA for TCR libraries was isolated from peripheral blood mononuclear cells. These data also featured in a second study, about yellow fever vaccine responses in identical twins. As the second study states: The authors reported that the T cell response to vaccination in identical twins appeared partly convergent and partly personalized. Focusing on identical twins, the study followed the T cell clones that responded to the vaccine, and did so with precision.

The rearranged segments are TRBV12-3 or TRBV12-4 and TRBJ2-1; 7 nucleotides in the junction match TRBD1. The receptor's source is a young woman in good health. The sequencing sample was made of PBMCs. The CDR3 reads as follows: CASSPRQGTYNEQFF. The nucleotide sequence reads TGTGCCAGCAGTCCCCGACAGGGAACCTACAATGAGCAGTTCTTC.